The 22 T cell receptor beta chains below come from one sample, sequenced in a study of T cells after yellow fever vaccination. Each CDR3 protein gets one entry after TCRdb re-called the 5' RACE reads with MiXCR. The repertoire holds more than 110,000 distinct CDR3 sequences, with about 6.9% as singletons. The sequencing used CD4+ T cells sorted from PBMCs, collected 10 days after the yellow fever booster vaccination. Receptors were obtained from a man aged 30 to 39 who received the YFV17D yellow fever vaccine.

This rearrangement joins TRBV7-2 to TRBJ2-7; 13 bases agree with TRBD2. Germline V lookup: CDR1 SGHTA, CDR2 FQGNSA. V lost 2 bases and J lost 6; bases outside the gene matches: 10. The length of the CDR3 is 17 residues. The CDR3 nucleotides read TGTGCCAGCAGCTTATCCTGGGGGGGGACTAGCGGGACCGAGCAGTACTTC. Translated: CASSLSWGGTSGTEQYF.

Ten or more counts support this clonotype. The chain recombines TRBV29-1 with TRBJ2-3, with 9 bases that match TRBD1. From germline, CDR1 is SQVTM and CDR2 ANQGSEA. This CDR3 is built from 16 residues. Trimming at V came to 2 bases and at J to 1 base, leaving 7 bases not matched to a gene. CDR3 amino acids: CSVELPGQGGTDTQYF. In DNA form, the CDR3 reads TGCAGCGTTGAACTCCCGGGACAGGGAGGCACAGATACGCAGTATTTT.

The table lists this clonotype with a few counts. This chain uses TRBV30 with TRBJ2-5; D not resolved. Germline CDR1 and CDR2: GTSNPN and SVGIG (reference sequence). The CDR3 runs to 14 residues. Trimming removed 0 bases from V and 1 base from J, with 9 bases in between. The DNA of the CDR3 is TGTGCCTGGAGTGTACGCCGCCTCCAAGAGACCCAGTACTTC. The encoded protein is CAWSVRRLQETQYF.

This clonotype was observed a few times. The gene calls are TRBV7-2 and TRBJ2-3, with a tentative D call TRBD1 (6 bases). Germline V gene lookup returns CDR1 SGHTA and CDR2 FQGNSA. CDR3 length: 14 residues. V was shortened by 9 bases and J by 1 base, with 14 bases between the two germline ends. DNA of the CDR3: TGTGCCAGTCGGACAGCAGGAGGCACAGATACGCAGTATTTT. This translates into CASRTAGGTDTQYF.

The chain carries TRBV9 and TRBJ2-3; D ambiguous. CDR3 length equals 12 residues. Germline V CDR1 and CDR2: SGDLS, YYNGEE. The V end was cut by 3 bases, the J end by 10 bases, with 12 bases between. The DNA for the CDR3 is TGTGCCAGCAGCGACGCTCCTACATCGCAGTATTTT. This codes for CASSDAPTSQYF. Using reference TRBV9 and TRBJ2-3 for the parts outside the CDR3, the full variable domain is DSGVTQTPKHLITATGQRVTLRCSPRSGDLSVYWYQQSLDQGLQFLIQYYNGEERAKGNILERFSAQQFPDLHSELNLSSLELGDSALYFCASSDAPTSQYFGPGTRLTVL.

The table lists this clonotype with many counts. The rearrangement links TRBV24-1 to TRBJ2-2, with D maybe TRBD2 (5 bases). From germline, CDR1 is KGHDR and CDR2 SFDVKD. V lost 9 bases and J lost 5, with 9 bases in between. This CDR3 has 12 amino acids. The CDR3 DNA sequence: TGTGCCACCGCTCGAGGGACCGGGGAGCTGTTTTTT. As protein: CATARGTGELFF.

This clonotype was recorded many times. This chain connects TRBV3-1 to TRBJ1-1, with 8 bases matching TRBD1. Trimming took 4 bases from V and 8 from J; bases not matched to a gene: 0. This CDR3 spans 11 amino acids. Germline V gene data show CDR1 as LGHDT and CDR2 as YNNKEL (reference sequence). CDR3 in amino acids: CASSRQGEAFF. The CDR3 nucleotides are TGTGCCAGCAGCCGACAGGGGGAAGCTTTCTTT. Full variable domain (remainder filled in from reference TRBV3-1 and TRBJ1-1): DTAVSQTPKYLVTQMGNDKSIKCEQNLGHDTMYWYKQDSKKFLKIMFSYNNKELIINETVPNRFSPKSPDKAHLNLHINSLELGDSAVYFCASSRQGEAFFGQGTRLTVV.

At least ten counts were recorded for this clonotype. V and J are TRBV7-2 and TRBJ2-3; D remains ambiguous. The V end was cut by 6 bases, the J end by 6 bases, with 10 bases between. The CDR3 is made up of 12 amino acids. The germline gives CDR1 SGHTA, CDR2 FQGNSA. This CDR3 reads CASRPTGDTQYF. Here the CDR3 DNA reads TGTGCCAGCAGGCCAACTGGGGATACGCAGTATTTT.

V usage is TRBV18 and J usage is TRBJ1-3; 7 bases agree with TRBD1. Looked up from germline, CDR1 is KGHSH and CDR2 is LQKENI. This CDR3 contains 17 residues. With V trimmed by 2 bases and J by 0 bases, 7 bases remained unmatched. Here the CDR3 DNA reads TGTGCCAGCTCACCAGGAACAGGGGTGAGCTCTGGAAACACCATATATTTT. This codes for CASSPGTGVSSGNTIYF.

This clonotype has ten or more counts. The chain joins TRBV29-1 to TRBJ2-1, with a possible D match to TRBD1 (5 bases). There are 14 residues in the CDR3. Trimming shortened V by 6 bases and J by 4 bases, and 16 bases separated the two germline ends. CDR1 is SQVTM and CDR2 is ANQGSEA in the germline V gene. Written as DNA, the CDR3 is TGCAGCGTAACTGCCCCCTCAGGGTACAATGAGCAGTTCTTC. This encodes CSVTAPSGYNEQFF.

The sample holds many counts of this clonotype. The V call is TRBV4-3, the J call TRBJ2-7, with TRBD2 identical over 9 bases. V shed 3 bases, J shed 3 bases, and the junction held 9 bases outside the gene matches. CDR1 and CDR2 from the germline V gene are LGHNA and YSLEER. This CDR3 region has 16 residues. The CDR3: CASSQGPSSGVYEQYF. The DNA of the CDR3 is TGCGCCAGCAGCCAGGGACCTTCTAGCGGGGTCTACGAGCAGTACTTC.

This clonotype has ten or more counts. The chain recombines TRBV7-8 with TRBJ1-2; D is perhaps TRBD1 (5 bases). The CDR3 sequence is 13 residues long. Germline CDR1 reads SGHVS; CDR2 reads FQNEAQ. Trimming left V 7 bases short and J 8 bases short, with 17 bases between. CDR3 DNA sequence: TGTGCCAGCATTCAATCCCGGGGACGCGGCTACACCTTC. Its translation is CASIQSRGRGYTF.

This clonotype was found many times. The CDR3 here is CSARVAGGPRDTQYF. The CDR3 DNA follows: TGCAGTGCTAGGGTGGCAGGGGGACCAAGAGATACGCAGTATTTT. The rearrangement links TRBV20-1 to TRBJ2-3; 7 nucleotides match TRBD1. CDR3 length: 15 amino acids. The V gene's germline CDR1 is DFQATT and CDR2 SNEGSKA (reference sequence). After removal of 3 bases from V and 5 bases from J, the junction contained 11 bases not matched to a gene.

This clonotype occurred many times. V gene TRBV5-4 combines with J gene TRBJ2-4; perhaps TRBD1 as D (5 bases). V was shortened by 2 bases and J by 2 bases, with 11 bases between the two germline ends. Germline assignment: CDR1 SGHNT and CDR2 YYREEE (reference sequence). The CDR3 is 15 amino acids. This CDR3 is CASSLSDSTKNIQYF. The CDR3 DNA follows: TGTGCCAGCAGCTTATCCGACAGTACCAAAAACATTCAGTACTTC.

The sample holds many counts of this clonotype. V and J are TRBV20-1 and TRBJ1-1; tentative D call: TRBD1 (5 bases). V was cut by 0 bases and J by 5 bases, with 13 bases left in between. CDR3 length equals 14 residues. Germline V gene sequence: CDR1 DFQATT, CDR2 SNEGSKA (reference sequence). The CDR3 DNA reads TGCAGTGCTAGAGATGCCAGATCAGGGACTGAAGCTTTCTTT. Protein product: CSARDARSGTEAFF.

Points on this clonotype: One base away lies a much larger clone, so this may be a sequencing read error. In DNA form, the CDR3 reads TGTACCAGCAGCGACAGGGTTAGCTCCTACGAGCAGTACTTC. Translation: CTSSDRVSSYEQYF. The V call is TRBV7-9, the J call TRBJ2-7, with 7 nucleotides matching TRBD1. In germline, CDR1 is SEHNR, CDR2 FQNEAQ (reference sequence). The length of the CDR3 is 14 residues.

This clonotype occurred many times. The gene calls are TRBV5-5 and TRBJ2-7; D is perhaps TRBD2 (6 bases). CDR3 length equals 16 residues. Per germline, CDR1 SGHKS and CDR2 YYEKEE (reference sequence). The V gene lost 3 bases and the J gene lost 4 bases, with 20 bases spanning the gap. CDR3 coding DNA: TGTGCCAGCAGCTCCAGGGCGCGGGATACGGGTTACGAGCAGTACTTC. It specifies CASSSRARDTGYEQYF.

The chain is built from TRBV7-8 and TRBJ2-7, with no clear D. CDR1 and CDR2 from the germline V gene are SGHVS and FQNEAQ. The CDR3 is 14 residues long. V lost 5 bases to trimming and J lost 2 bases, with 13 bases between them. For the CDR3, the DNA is TGTGCCAGCAGCCCTACGCCGGGCACCTACGAGCAGTACTTC. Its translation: CASSPTPGTYEQYF.

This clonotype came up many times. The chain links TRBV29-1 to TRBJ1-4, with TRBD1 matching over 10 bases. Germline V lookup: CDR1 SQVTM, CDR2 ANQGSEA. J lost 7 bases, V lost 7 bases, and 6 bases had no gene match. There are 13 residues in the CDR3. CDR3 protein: CSALGTGVEKLFF. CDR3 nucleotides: TGCAGCGCACTCGGGACAGGGGTTGAAAAACTGTTTTTT.

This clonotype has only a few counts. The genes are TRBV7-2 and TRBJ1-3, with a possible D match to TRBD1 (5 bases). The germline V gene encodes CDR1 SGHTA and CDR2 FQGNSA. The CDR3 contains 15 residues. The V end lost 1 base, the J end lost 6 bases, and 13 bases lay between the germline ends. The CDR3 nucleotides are TGTGCCAGCAGCTTAGAGTCAGGGACGGTAAACACCATATATTTT. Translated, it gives CASSLESGTVNTIYF. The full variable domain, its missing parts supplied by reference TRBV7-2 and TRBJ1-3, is GAGVSQSPSNKVTEKGKDVELRCDPISGHTALYWYRQSLGQGLEFLIYFQGNSAPDKSGLPSDRFSAERTGGSVSTLTIQRTQQEDSAVYLCASSLESGTVNTIYFGEGSWLTVV.

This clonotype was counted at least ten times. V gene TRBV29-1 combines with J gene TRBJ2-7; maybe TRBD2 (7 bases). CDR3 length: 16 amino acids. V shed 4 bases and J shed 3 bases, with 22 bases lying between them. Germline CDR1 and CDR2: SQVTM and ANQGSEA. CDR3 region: CSVVPPPGGADYEQYF. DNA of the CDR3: TGCAGCGTTGTCCCCCCCCCGGGGGGCGCAGACTACGAGCAGTACTTC.

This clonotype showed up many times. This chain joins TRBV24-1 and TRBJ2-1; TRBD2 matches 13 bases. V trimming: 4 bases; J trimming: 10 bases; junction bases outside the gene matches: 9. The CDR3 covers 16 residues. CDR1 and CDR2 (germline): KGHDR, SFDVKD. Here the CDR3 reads CATSERRLAGGMEQFF. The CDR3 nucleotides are TGTGCCACCAGTGAGCGTCGACTAGCGGGAGGCATGGAGCAGTTCTTC.